This is a list of T cell receptor beta chains from one sample in a study of radiotherapy plus CTLA-4 blockade in lung cancer. Generated by immunoSEQ multiplex PCR, the TCRdb table keeps only in-frame clones and is missing some. The data contain 85,000 to 100,000 clones, more than 75% of them singletons. This specimen was peripheral blood, taken from a patient treated with radiotherapy plus ipilimumab. Receptor source: a human donor with non-small cell lung cancer that progressed on radiotherapy plus ipilimumab. CDR3s leave out the opening cysteine and the closing phenylalanine or tryptophan. Fields, in order: clone size, V gene, D gene, J gene, CDR3 protein. D genes are given only for firm matches. Rows give clone size only sometimes, using once, few, many, or a class for an expanded clone.

size: -
V: TRBV19
D: TRBD1
J: TRBJ2-5
CDR3: ASSILQGARTQY

size: -
V: TRBV7-8
D: TRBD2
J: TRBJ2-2
CDR3: ASSLRGGRTGELF

size: once
V: TRBV7-7
D: TRBD2
J: TRBJ2-5
CDR3: ASSLNSGGPRETQY

size: -
V: TRBV5-1
D: -
J: TRBJ1-1
CDR3: ASSWGEMNTEAF

size: -
V: TRBV28
D: TRBD2
J: TRBJ2-7
CDR3: ASSLLASGDYEQY

size: medium-sized
V: TRBV19
D: TRBD2
J: TRBJ2-7
CDR3: ASSIDGSGASSYEQY

size: -
V: TRBV5-1
D: TRBD2
J: TRBJ2-7
CDR3: ASSFTLLAGGPDEQY

size: -
V: TRBV6-1
D: TRBD1
J: TRBJ2-4
CDR3: ASSEAPGQKNIQY

size: -
V: TRBV4-3
D: -
J: TRBJ1-6
CDR3: ASSQDLLGGYSYNSPLH

size: -
V: TRBV14
D: -
J: TRBJ2-7
CDR3: ASSRSGYEQY

size: -
V: TRBV11-2
D: TRBD2
J: TRBJ2-1
CDR3: ASSLVLAASYNEQF

size: once
V: TRBV7-3
D: TRBD2
J: TRBJ2-3
CDR3: ASSSRGGGDTQY

size: -
V: TRBV7-2
D: TRBD1
J: TRBJ1-5
CDR3: ASSQPGGVNQPQH

size: -
V: TRBV2
D: -
J: TRBJ2-6
CDR3: ASSGRTSGANVLT

size: once
V: TRBV27
D: -
J: TRBJ2-1
CDR3: ASRIQGRGYNEQF

size: -
V: TRBV6-5
D: -
J: TRBJ2-7
CDR3: ASSYRGNEQY

size: -
V: TRBV28
D: TRBD1
J: TRBJ2-5
CDR3: ASSSSGQGEETQY

size: -
V: TRBV30
D: -
J: TRBJ2-2
CDR3: AWSPLAAGELF

size: -
V: TRBV9
D: TRBD1
J: TRBJ1-1
CDR3: ASSPLRGLNTEAF

size: -
V: TRBV7-2
D: -
J: TRBJ1-2
CDR3: ASSFDRFERENYGYT

size: once
V: TRBV15
D: TRBD1
J: TRBJ2-7
CDR3: ATSRAVGQGRNEQY

size: few
V: TRBV7-9
D: -
J: TRBJ2-6
CDR3: AITGANVLT

size: -
V: TRBV5-4
D: TRBD1
J: TRBJ2-2
CDR3: ASSLPGGGNTGELF

size: -
V: TRBV9
D: TRBD1
J: TRBJ1-5
CDR3: ASSLTGDVNQPQH

size: -
V: TRBV5-6
D: -
J: TRBJ2-7
CDR3: ASSFGGSGDEQY

size: -
V: TRBV14
D: -
J: TRBJ2-5
CDR3: ASSQDRKTQY

size: -
V: TRBV5-1
D: -
J: TRBJ1-4
CDR3: ASSPSGGQGEKLF

size: -
V: TRBV5-1
D: TRBD2
J: TRBJ2-1
CDR3: ASSSRGLAGSYNEQF

size: -
V: TRBV10-3
D: TRBD1
J: TRBJ1-2
CDR3: AISGDSNYGYT

size: few
V: TRBV5-8
D: -
J: TRBJ2-7
CDR3: ASSLGGAGYEQY

size: -
V: TRBV4-1
D: -
J: TRBJ1-4
CDR3: AAADSPGELNEKLF

size: -
V: TRBV11-3
D: -
J: TRBJ2-1
CDR3: ASSLTQNIGEQF

size: -
V: TRBV9
D: -
J: TRBJ2-1
CDR3: ASSAPPSVEQF

size: -
V: TRBV5-1
D: -
J: TRBJ2-1
CDR3: ASSLEGESYNEQF

size: few
V: TRBV5-1
D: TRBD1
J: TRBJ2-7
CDR3: ASSLNRGDEQY

size: -
V: TRBV29-1
D: TRBD1
J: TRBJ2-5
CDR3: SVVGAPGQGTRTQY

size: few
V: TRBV10-3
D: TRBD1
J: TRBJ1-2
CDR3: AIRKGQGAPFA

size: -
V: TRBV7-9
D: TRBD1
J: TRBJ1-2
CDR3: ASSLVTTGDYGYT

size: few
V: TRBV6-5
D: -
J: TRBJ2-5
CDR3: ASSPWKGIQETQY

size: -
V: TRBV5-1
D: TRBD1
J: TRBJ1-3
CDR3: ASSLEARGSAGNTIY

size: -
V: TRBV28
D: -
J: TRBJ2-7
CDR3: ASSFLGSWYEQY